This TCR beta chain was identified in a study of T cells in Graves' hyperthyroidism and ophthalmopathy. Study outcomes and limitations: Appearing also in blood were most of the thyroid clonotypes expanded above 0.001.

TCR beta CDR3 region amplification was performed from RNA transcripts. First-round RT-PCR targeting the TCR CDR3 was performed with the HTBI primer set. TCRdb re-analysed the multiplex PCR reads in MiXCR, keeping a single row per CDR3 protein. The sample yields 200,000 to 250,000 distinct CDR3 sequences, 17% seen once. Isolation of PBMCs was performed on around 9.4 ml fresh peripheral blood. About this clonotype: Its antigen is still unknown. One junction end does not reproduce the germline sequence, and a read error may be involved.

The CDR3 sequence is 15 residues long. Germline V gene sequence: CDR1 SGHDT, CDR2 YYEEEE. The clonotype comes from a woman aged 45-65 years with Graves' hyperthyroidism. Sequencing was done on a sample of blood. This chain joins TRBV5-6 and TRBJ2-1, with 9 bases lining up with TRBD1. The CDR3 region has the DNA TGCGCCAGCAGCCCCGGGACAGGGAAGCCCAATGAGCAGTTCTTC. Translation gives CASSPGTGKPNEQFF. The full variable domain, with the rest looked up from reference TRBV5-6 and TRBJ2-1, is DAGVTQSPTHLIKTRGQQVTLRCSPKSGHDTVSWYQQALGQGPQFIFQYYEEEERQRGNFPDRFSGHQFPNYSSELNVNALLLGDSALYLCASSPGTGKPNEQFFGPGTRLTVL.